This T cell receptor (beta chain) was captured in a study of CD8 T cells in Susac syndrome. It was with random hexamers that 0.5 to 1 ug RNA was reverse transcribed. TCRdb called the immunoSEQ multiplex PCR reads again in MiXCR, with one record for every CDR3 protein. The sample includes roughly 110,000 distinct CDR3 sequences, 94% of them seen just once. Trimming shortened V by 8 bases and J by 0 bases, and 11 bases separated the two germline ends. The CDR3 has 14 amino acids. Germline CDR1 reads SNHLY; CDR2 reads FYNNEI. The chain is built from TRBV2 and TRBJ2-1, with unresolved D. The sequence was obtained from a human donor with Susac syndrome. The sequenced material came from CD8+ T cells from PBMCs. This CDR3 is CASSVPSSYNEQFF. The DNA of the CDR3 is TGTGCCAGCTCGGTGCCCAGCTCCTACAATGAGCAGTTCTTC.